This T cell receptor beta chain emerged from a study of cytomegalovirus exposure and HLA in healthy donors. Primers included in the PCR were 60 Vbeta and 13 Jbeta primers. Data came from immunoSEQ multiplex PCR; TCRdb stores just in-frame clones and leaves some out. The sample shows roughly 160,000 clones, 60% to 80% of them seen only once. CDR1 and CDR2 from the germline V gene are MDHEN and SYDVKM. After removal of 5 bases from V and 3 bases from J, the junction contained 14 bases not matched to a gene. The CDR3 contains 19 residues. The clonotype was recovered from a man aged 45-60 years in good health and CMV-seropositive. The sample taken for sequencing was PBMCs. The J gene is TRBJ1-5, the V gene TRBV28; 12 bases map to TRBD1. The CDR3 coding sequence is TGTGCCAGCAGTCCCTTCTCCGGGACAGGGGGCATGGCCAATCAGCCCCAGCATTTT. Translation: CASSPFSGTGGMANQPQHF. Drawing the rest from reference TRBV28 and TRBJ1-5, the complete variable domain is DVKVTQSSRYLVKRTGEKVFLECVQDMDHENMFWYRQDPGLGLRLIYFSYDVKMKEKGDIPEGYSVSREKKERFSLILESASTNQTSMYLCASSPFSGTGGMANQPQHFGDGTRLSIL.